These 32 T cell receptor beta chains originate from one sample sequenced in a study of long-term antiretroviral therapy in people with HIV. A v3.0 immunoSEQ assay was performed at survey level. TCRdb's copy holds only in-frame clones and misses some; the assay was immunoSEQ multiplex PCR. The top ten clones hold almost 8% of a sample with fewer than 20,000 clones, just under 80% of them seen once. The specimen comprised unsorted PBMCs, sampled at the start of antiretroviral therapy, before treatment. The receptors here all came from a woman aged 40 to 50 with HIV.

The chain joins TRBV5-6 to TRBJ1-6; no firm D call. The germline V and J ends were trimmed by 0 bases and 6 bases, with 7 bases remaining between them. The CDR3 has 14 amino acids. Per the germline V gene, CDR1 is SGHDT and CDR2 is YYEEEE. The CDR3 spells CASSLGTRNSPLHF. In DNA, the CDR3 is TGTGCCAGCAGCTTGGGGACTCGTAATTCACCCCTCCACTTT.

The chain links TRBV5-1 to TRBJ1-1; D gene unclear. The length of the CDR3 is 14 residues. Trimming cost V 0 bases and J 4 bases, with 10 bases left between them. Germline assignment: CDR1 SGHRS and CDR2 YFSETQ. CDR3 DNA sequence: TGCGCCAGCAGCTTGGGGCCAAAAGGCACTGAAGCTTTCTTT. Protein sequence: CASSLGPKGTEAFF.

The chain recombines TRBV11-2 with TRBJ2-7; no clear D gene. CDR3 size: 11 residues. Trimming removed 1 base at V and 7 bases at J, with 5 bases between. Per the germline V gene, CDR1 is SGHAT and CDR2 is FQNNGV. The CDR3 region has the DNA TGTGCCAGCAGCTTAGGGCATGAGCAGTACTTC. It is translated as CASSLGHEQYF. The full variable domain, completed using reference TRBV11-2 and TRBJ2-7, is EAGVAQSPRYKIIEKRQSVAFWCNPISGHATLYWYQQILGQGPKLLIQFQNNGVVDDSQLPKDRFSAERLKGVDSTLKIQPAKLEDSAVYLCASSLGHEQYFGPGTRLTVT.

The gene calls are TRBV19 and TRBJ1-4; D perhaps matches TRBD1 (6 bases). V lost 4 bases to trimming and J lost 5 bases, with 14 bases between them. Germline CDR1 and CDR2: LNHDA and SQIVND (reference sequence). There are 15 residues in the CDR3. In DNA form, the CDR3 reads TGTGCCAGTAGTAAGAGGGGGGCTGGGAATGAAAAACTGTTTTTT. Its translation is CASSKRGAGNEKLFF.

J is TRBJ2-2 and V is TRBV28; unclear D gene. Between the trimmed V and J ends, which lost 6 bases and 8 bases, there was a span of 16 bases. This CDR3 is built from 14 residues. CDR1 and CDR2 from the germline V gene are MDHEN and SYDVKM. The CDR3 is CASSPVQGRGELFF. As DNA, the CDR3 is TGTGCCAGCAGCCCCGTTCAAGGGCGGGGGGAGCTGTTTTTT.

The rearrangement joins TRBV7-9 to TRBJ1-1; no firm D call. The CDR3 is made up of 15 amino acids. Per germline, CDR1 SEHNR and CDR2 FQNEAQ (reference sequence). V was cut by 6 bases and J by 0 bases, with 14 bases left in between. For the CDR3, the DNA is TGTGCCAGCAGGCCAACGAATACCGTGAACACTGAAGCTTTCTTT. The encoded protein is CASRPTNTVNTEAFF.

The chain links TRBV23-1 to TRBJ2-7; no definite D call. TRBV23-1 is designated an ORF whose function remains uncertain. V lost 3 bases to trimming and J lost 5 bases, with 26 bases between them. This CDR3 is 18 amino acids long. This chain's CDR3 is CASSHRLSCLSWADEQYF. The CDR3 DNA is TGCGCCAGCAGTCATCGCCTTTCGTGCCTAAGCTGGGCCGACGAGCAGTACTTC.

This clone was seen once. This chain uses TRBV11-3 with TRBJ1-1; D remains unclear. Trimming cost V 5 bases and J 1 base, with 11 bases left between them. CDR1 is SGHNT, CDR2 YENEEA, per germline. This CDR3 is 14 amino acids long. CDR3 protein: CASSPSQANTEAFF. In DNA, the CDR3 is TGTGCCAGCAGCCCATCCCAGGCGAACACTGAAGCTTTCTTT.

This clone showed up just a few times. V and J are TRBV9 and TRBJ2-5; TRBD2 is a possible D gene (6 bases). Germline V gene sequence: CDR1 SGDLS, CDR2 YYNGEE. CDR3 length: 16 amino acids. V dropped 0 bases and J dropped 1 base, with 13 bases sitting between them. The CDR3 DNA sequence: TGTGCCAGCAGCGTAGCTCCCGGGAGCCGCCAAGAGACCCAGTACTTC. This encodes CASSVAPGSRQETQYF.

V usage is TRBV7-2 and J usage is TRBJ1-2, with 9 nucleotides matching TRBD1. The germline V gene has CDR1 SGHTA and CDR2 FQGNSA. This CDR3 has 17 amino acids. V was clipped by 3 bases and J by 12 bases; unmatched bases: 20. CDR3 sequence: CASSLDSTGGYRRKNTF. The CDR3 DNA follows: TGTGCCAGCAGCTTGGATTCGACAGGGGGGTATAGAAGGAAGAACACCTTC.

The chain carries TRBV7-9 and TRBJ2-3; 7 nucleotides match TRBD2. The CDR3 runs 15 residues. The trim removed 5 bases at V and 2 bases at J, leaving 7 bases unmatched. In germline, CDR1 is SEHNR, CDR2 FQNEAQ (reference sequence). CDR3 loop: CASSPPGLNTDTQYF. The DNA for the CDR3 is TGTGCCAGCAGCCCCCCGGGACTAAACACAGATACGCAGTATTTT. The variable domain in full, with the rest retrieved from reference TRBV7-9 and TRBJ2-3, is DTGVSQNPRHKITKRGQNVTFRCDPISEHNRLYWYRQTLGQGPEFLTYFQNEAQLEKSRLLSDRFSAERPKGSFSTLEIQRTEQGDSAMYLCASSPPGLNTDTQYFGPGTRLTVL.

V is TRBV15 and J is TRBJ1-5; possibly TRBD1 for D (5 bases). CDR1 and CDR2 from the germline V gene are LNHNV and YYDKDF (reference sequence). This CDR3 spans 16 amino acids. V dropped 6 bases and J dropped 0 bases, with 15 bases sitting between them. CDR3 nucleotides: TGTGCCACCAGGGGGAAGGCAGGGCTTAGCAATCAGCCCCAGCATTTT. It encodes CATRGKAGLSNQPQHF. Variable domain in full (rest from reference TRBV15 and TRBJ1-5): DAMVIQNPRYQVTQFGKPVTLSCSQTLNHNVMYWYQQKSSQAPKLLFHYYDKDFNNEADTPDNFQSRRPNTSFCFLDIRSPGLGDTAMYLCATRGKAGLSNQPQHFGDGTRLSIL.

Written as DNA, the CDR3 is TGTGCTAGTGGTGACCTACGACAAAGTCGGGCCAACGTCCTGACTTTC. This gives the protein CASGDLRQSRANVLTF. The rearrangement uses TRBV12-5 and TRBJ2-6, with D uncertain. The V and J ends lost 5 bases and 5 bases respectively, with 16 bases between them. The CDR3 is 16 amino acids. Germline values: CDR1 LGHNT, CDR2 FRNRAP.

The chain couples TRBV27 to TRBJ2-6, with D possibly TRBD1 on 6 matching bases. Deletions cut 4 bases from V and 0 bases from J, with 7 bases between. The V gene's germline CDR1 is MNHEY and CDR2 SMNVEV (reference sequence). The CDR3 extends over 15 amino acids. CDR3 DNA: TGTGCCAGCAGTTCCAGGGGCTCTGGGGCCAACGTCCTGACTTTC. Amino acid sequence: CASSSRGSGANVLTF.

The table lists this clone with a count of one. The chain uses TRBV5-5 and TRBJ1-1, with D hard to call. The CDR3 spans 13 residues. V shed 6 bases and J shed 1 base, with 10 bases lying between them. Germline values: CDR1 SGHKS, CDR2 YYEKEE (reference sequence). DNA of the CDR3: TGTGCCAGCATCCTGGGCACGAACACTGAAGCTTTCTTT. Amino acid sequence: CASILGTNTEAFF. Using reference TRBV5-5 and TRBJ1-1 for the parts outside the CDR3, the full variable domain is DAGVTQSPTHLIKTRGQQVTLRCSPISGHKSVSWYQQVLGQGPQFIFQYYEKEERGRGNFPDRFSARQFPNYSSELNVNALLLGDSALYLCASILGTNTEAFFGQGTRLTVV.

The J gene is TRBJ2-7, the V gene TRBV6-6; tentatively, D is TRBD1 (6 bases). Germline CDR1 is MNHNY and CDR2 is SVGAGI (reference sequence). V lost 0 bases and J lost 4, with 10 bases in between. The CDR3 is made up of 14 amino acids. DNA of the CDR3: TGTGCCAGCAGTTACTCGCAGGGGCCTTACGAGCAGTACTTC. Its protein is CASSYSQGPYEQYF.

The rearrangement links TRBV7-9 to TRBJ2-3; tentatively, D is TRBD2 (6 bases). Deletions cut 5 bases from V and 3 bases from J, with 24 bases between. The germline V gene encodes CDR1 SEHNR and CDR2 FQNEAQ (reference sequence). This CDR3 has 18 residues. The DNA of the CDR3 is TGTGCCAGCAGCGCTCTGAGCGGTCGCGGGGAAGAGACAGATACGCAGTATTTT. Translation gives CASSALSGRGEETDTQYF.

CDR3 sequence reads: CASSFPGTGDGNTIYF. CDR3 nucleotides: TGTGCCAGCAGCTTCCCCGGGACAGGGGACGGAAACACCATATATTTT. The chain combines TRBV7-6 with TRBJ1-3; the match to TRBD1 covers 10 bases. This CDR3 is built from 16 residues. CDR1 SGHVS and CDR2 FNYEAQ come from the germline V gene. Germline trimming cut 3 bases from V and 4 bases from J; bases unmatched to any gene: 6. Full variable domain (rest looked up from reference TRBV7-6 and TRBJ1-3): GAGVSQSPRYKVTKRGQDVALRCDPISGHVSLYWYRQALGQGPEFLTYFNYEAQQDKSGLPNDRFSAERPEGSISTLTIQRTEQRDSAMYRCASSFPGTGDGNTIYFGEGSWLTVV.

The V call is TRBV7-2, the J call TRBJ2-5; TRBD2 might be the D (5 bases). The CDR3 is 15 residues long. Trimming took off 0 bases at V and 0 bases at J, with 8 bases between the two ends. CDR1 and CDR2 from the germline V gene are SGHTA and FQGNSA. In nucleotides, the CDR3 is TGTGCCAGCAGCTTAGCGCGAGGGTACCAAGAGACCCAGTACTTC. Protein product: CASSLARGYQETQYF.

The chain carries TRBV10-3 and TRBJ1-2; D is undetermined. The CDR3 is 13 amino acids. The germline gives CDR1 ENHRY, CDR2 SYGVKD. Trimming removed 4 bases from V and 7 bases from J, with 13 bases in between. CDR3: CAISGNIQGGYTF. In nucleotides, the CDR3 is TGTGCCATCAGTGGGAACATTCAAGGTGGCTACACCTTC.

The chain uses TRBV2 and TRBJ1-2, with TRBD1 matching over 9 bases. In germline, CDR1 is SNHLY, CDR2 FYNNEI. The CDR3 runs to 13 residues. The V gene end was trimmed by 6 bases and the J gene end by 3 bases; junction bases not matched to a gene: 2. The CDR3 bases are TGTGCCAGCAGACAGGGGGCGGACTATGGCTACACCTTC. Protein product: CASRQGADYGYTF.

V and J are TRBV28 and TRBJ1-3, with TRBD1 identical over 8 bases. V dropped 2 bases and J dropped 0; count of bases not matched to a gene: 6. The CDR3 has 17 residues. Looked up from germline, CDR1 is MDHEN and CDR2 is SYDVKM. The CDR3 bases are TGTGCCAGCAGTTTAGGGGGGACAGGAGCCTCTGGAAACACCATATATTTT. Residues: CASSLGGTGASGNTIYF.

The chain uses TRBV5-4 and TRBJ1-1; D is unclear. CDR1 SGHNT and CDR2 YYREEE come from the germline V gene (reference sequence). Deletions cut 2 bases from V and 10 bases from J, with 15 bases between. The CDR3 runs to 13 residues. CDR3 sequence reads: CASSLSGGPGAFF. DNA of the CDR3: TGTGCCAGCAGCTTAAGTGGCGGGCCGGGAGCTTTCTTT.

This clone was seen more than once but under ten times. The chain recombines TRBV15 with TRBJ1-5; possibly TRBD1 for D (6 bases). The CDR3 runs to 14 residues. The V end lost 3 bases, the J end lost 6 bases, and 12 bases lay between the germline ends. The V gene's germline CDR1 is LNHNV and CDR2 YYDKDF (reference sequence). The CDR3 region is CATSREGGGQPQHF. CDR3 nucleotide sequence: TGTGCCACCAGCAGGGAGGGAGGGGGTCAGCCCCAGCATTTT.

The chain carries TRBV27 and TRBJ2-3; no definite D call. V dropped 4 bases and J dropped 0 bases, with 8 bases sitting between them. Germline V lookup: CDR1 MNHEY, CDR2 SMNVEV (reference sequence). This CDR3 is built from 14 residues. CDR3 DNA sequence: TGTGCCAGCAGTTGGGCAGTAAGCACAGATACGCAGTATTTT. This encodes CASSWAVSTDTQYF.

The chain joins TRBV7-8 to TRBJ1-2; D is ambiguous. V lost 1 base, J lost 1 base, and 10 bases lay in between. Germline CDR1 and CDR2: SGHVS and FQNEAQ. This CDR3 is 15 amino acids long. The CDR3 loop reads CASSLGPSGNYGYTF. For the CDR3, the DNA is TGTGCCAGCAGCTTAGGTCCCAGCGGTAACTATGGCTACACCTTC.

This sequence joins TRBV19 and TRBJ2-1, with TRBD1 as a possible D gene (5 bases). Trimming removed 5 bases from V and 0 bases from J, with 11 bases in between. Germline loops: CDR1 LNHDA, CDR2 SQIVND (reference sequence). The CDR3 totals 15 residues. The CDR3 region is CASSDDRSSYNEQFF. DNA of the CDR3: TGTGCCAGTAGTGATGACAGAAGCTCCTACAATGAGCAGTTCTTC.

The genes are TRBV27 and TRBJ2-2, with TRBD2 matching 7 bases. Looked up from germline, CDR1 is MNHEY and CDR2 is SMNVEV (reference sequence). V lost 1 base and J lost 2; bases outside the gene matches: 10. This CDR3 is built from 18 residues. The CDR3 loop is CASSLYLGDYTNTGELFF. DNA of the CDR3: TGTGCCAGCAGTTTATATTTGGGGGACTACACCAACACCGGGGAGCTGTTTTTT.

About this clone itself: The junction departs from germline at one end; a sequencing error may be responsible. V is TRBV7-2 and J is TRBJ2-4; the match to TRBD1 covers 7 bases. This CDR3 contains 15 residues. Germline assignment: CDR1 SGHTA and CDR2 FQGNSA. The CDR3 DNA sequence: TGTGCCAGCAGCCTAGCTAAGGGGACAGAAAACATTCAGTACTTC. As protein: CASSLAKGTENIQYF.

The genes are TRBV6-5 and TRBJ2-1, with a tentative D call TRBD2 (5 bases). Trimming took 1 base from V and 10 from J, leaving 20 bases between them. Germline V gene lookup returns CDR1 MNHEY and CDR2 SVGAGI. The CDR3 contains 16 residues. The CDR3 DNA sequence: TGTGCCAGCAGTTACTACCTCCGAGCCGGGGAAGAGGAGCAGTTCTTC. Its protein is CASSYYLRAGEEEQFF.

This chain links TRBV30 with TRBJ2-5, with D perhaps TRBD1 (6 bases). Trimming took off 4 bases at V and 7 bases at J, with 19 bases between the two ends. There are 14 residues in the CDR3. CDR1 is GTSNPN and CDR2 is SVGIG in the germline V gene (reference sequence). The CDR3 spells CAWKARDPRGTQYF. As DNA, the CDR3 is TGTGCCTGGAAAGCCAGGGACCCCAGGGGGACCCAGTACTTC. Together with reference TRBV30 and TRBJ2-5, the CDR3 gives the full variable domain: SQTIHQWPATLVQPVGSPLSLECTVEGTSNPNLYWYRQAAGRGLQLLFYSVGIGQISSEVPQNLSASRPQDRQFILSSKKLLLSDSGFYLCAWKARDPRGTQYFGPGTRLLVL.

The chain couples TRBV4-2 to TRBJ1-1; 10 bases line up with TRBD1. The CDR3 is made up of 16 amino acids. The V segment lost 1 base and the J segment 2 bases; nucleotides outside the gene matches: 4. Germline values: CDR1 LGHNA, CDR2 YNFKEQ. This CDR3 is CASSQVDRGENTEAFF. As DNA, the CDR3 is TGTGCCAGCAGCCAAGTGGACAGGGGGGAAAACACTGAAGCTTTCTTT.